This paragraph reports one TCR beta chain. This sample was included in a study of blood T cell repertoires in COVID-19. Clones were read by immunoSEQ multiplex PCR, and TCRdb kept only the in-frame ones, dropping some. Seen here are fewer than 400,000 clones, about nine tenths observed once, and the top ten hold just under 9%. The germline CDR1 and CDR2 sequences are SGDLS and YYNGEE. This CDR3 has 14 amino acids. V gave up 1 base and J gave up 3 bases, with 10 bases separating them. Residents of 24 US areas, aged roughly 18 to 95 years, made up the participants. Participant-given clinical history determined each cohort assignment.

V is TRBV9 and J is TRBJ1-1; a weak D match, TRBD1 (5 bases). The specimen was PBMCs or T cells enriched from blood (not recorded which). The sequence was collected from a woman aged 18 to 35 who had recovered from COVID-19. The CDR3 bases are TGTGCCAGCAGCGTACGGGGGAGTGACACTGAAGCTTTCTTT. Translated, it gives CASSVRGSDTEAFF.